This T cell receptor (beta chain) was obtained from a study of tumor-infiltrating lymphocytes in primary liver carcinoma. Study as a whole: The yield of productive TCRbeta reads per sample was roughly 3.65 to 8 million and was similar across tissue types.

Study observations and caveats: Blood's top-250-clone fraction was significantly lower than that of tumors (p = 0.039). Merely some 8-24% of top clones spanned all five tumor regions. Pairs of tumor regions overlapped more than tumor-adjacent and tumor-blood pairs did.

This clonotype came up once. Its antigen is unidentified. From unsorted bulk tissue weighing roughly 19-34 mg, DNA and RNA were co-extracted. Germline lookup yields CDR1 LGHNA and CDR2 YNFKEQ. The CDR3 is made up of 16 amino acids. Trimming shortened V by 4 bases and J by 1 base, and 13 bases separated the two germline ends. A constant-region primer served to make TCR beta cDNA from about 530 ng total RNA. Three nested multiplex PCR rounds, a slightly modified ARM-PCR method, built the TCR beta libraries. The study ran its first two PCR rounds for around 9 cycles each, using TRBV1-TRBV30 forward primers and a C-beta reverse primer. TCRdb reprocessed the multiplex PCR reads via MiXCR and lists one record per CDR3 protein. The repertoire includes tens of thousands of distinct CDR3 sequences, 60% to 80% of them detected once, and about 13% sits in the top ten.

This clonotype was obtained from an older woman with primary liver carcinoma and hepatitis B virus infection. Input material: liver tumor tissue from sampling region 4. The subset denotes: tumor region T4, right-lateral pole. This rearrangement joins TRBV4-2 to TRBJ2-2; the D gene is possibly TRBD2 (5 bases). CDR3 amino acids: CASSRQLSGNTGELFF. CDR3 nucleotide sequence: TGTGCCAGCAGCCGCCAATTAAGCGGGAACACCGGGGAGCTGTTTTTT.